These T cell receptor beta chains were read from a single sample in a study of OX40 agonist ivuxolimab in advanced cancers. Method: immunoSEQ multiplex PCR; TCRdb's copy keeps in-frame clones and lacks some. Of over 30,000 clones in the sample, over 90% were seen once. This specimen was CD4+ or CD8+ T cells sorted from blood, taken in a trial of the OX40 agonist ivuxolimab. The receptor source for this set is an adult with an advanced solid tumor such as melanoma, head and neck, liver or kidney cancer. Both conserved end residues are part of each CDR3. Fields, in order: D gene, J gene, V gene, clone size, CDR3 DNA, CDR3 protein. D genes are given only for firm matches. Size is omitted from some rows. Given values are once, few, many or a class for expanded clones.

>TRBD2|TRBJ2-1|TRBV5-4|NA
TGTGCCAGCAGCTTGGCTGGGACTAGCGGGCGAGCCATCAATGAGCAGTTCTTC
CASSLAGTSGRAINEQFF
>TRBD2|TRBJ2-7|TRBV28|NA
TGTGCCAGCAGTTTAGTAGCGGGAGGGCCGGGGGAGCAGTACTTC
CASSLVAGGPGEQYF
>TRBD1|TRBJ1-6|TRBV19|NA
TGTGCCAGTACCCTTACAGGGGGTGGTTCACCCCTCCACTTT
CASTLTGGGSPLHF
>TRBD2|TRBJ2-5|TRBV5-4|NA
TGTGCCAGCAGCCGAATTAGCGGGACAATGGAGACCCAGTACTTC
CASSRISGTMETQYF
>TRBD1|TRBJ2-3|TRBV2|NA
TGTGCCAGCAGTGAACTCCCGACAGGGTTAGTAGCAGATACGCAGTATTTT
CASSELPTGLVADTQYF
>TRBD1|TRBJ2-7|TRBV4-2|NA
TGTGCCAGCAGCCAAGTGTGGATTCGAGGGACAGGGGTCTACGAGCAGTACTTC
CASSQVWIRGTGVYEQYF
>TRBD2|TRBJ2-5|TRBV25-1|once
TGTGCCAGCAGTGAATTGGGGGTAGCGGGAGAAAAAGAGACCCAGTACTTC
CASSELGVAGEKETQYF
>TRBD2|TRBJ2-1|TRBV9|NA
TGTGCCAGCAGCGTACGTCCGGGACTAGCGGGGGAGCGTAATGAGCAGTTCTTC
CASSVRPGLAGERNEQFF
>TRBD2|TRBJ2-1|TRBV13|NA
TGTGCCAGCAGCTTAAATAGGGTAGCGGGGGGGCTCAATGAGCAGTTCTTC
CASSLNRVAGGLNEQFF
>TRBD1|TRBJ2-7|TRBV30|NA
TGTGCCTGGAGTGTACAGGGGTCCTACGAGCAGTACTTC
CAWSVQGSYEQYF
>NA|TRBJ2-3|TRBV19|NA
TGTGCCAGTAGTCCGGGGGACTTAACAGATACGCAGTATTTT
CASSPGDLTDTQYF
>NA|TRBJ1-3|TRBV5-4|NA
TGTGCCAGCAGCCTTAACCGGGACCCTGCTCTTGACACCATATATTTT
CASSLNRDPALDTIYF
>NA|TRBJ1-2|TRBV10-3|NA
TGTGCCATCAGTGAGGGACCCTATGGCTACACCTTC
CAISEGPYGYTF
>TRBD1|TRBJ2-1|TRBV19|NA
TGTGCCAGTAGTAGCCGTAGGACAGGGGTTTTGAATGAGCAGTTCTTC
CASSSRRTGVLNEQFF
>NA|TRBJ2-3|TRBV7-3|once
TGTGCCAGCAGCTCAAGACAGACAGATACGCAGTATTTT
CASSSRQTDTQYF
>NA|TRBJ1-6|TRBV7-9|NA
TGTGCCAGCAGCTTACCCGGGAGCGGTTCACCCCTCCACTTT
CASSLPGSGSPLHF
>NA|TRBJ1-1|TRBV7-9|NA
TGTGCCAGCAGCTCTTATTCAGAGAACACTGAAGCTTTCTTT
CASSSYSENTEAFF
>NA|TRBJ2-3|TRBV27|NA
TGTGCCAGCAGCTATACCGGCAGCGGAGATACGCAGTATTTT
CASSYTGSGDTQYF
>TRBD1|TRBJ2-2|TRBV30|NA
TGTGCCTGGGGGACAGGGATGATGTCCGGGGAGCTGTTTTTT
CAWGTGMMSGELFF
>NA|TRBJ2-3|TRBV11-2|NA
TGTGCCAGCAGCTCCCTGTCTCTGCGTTCGAGAGGGACAGATACGCAGTATTTT
CASSSLSLRSRGTDTQYF
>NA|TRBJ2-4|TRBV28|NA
TGTGCCAGCAGTTACGGGGATAACATTCAGTACTTC
CASSYGDNIQYF
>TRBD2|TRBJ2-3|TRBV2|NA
TGTGCCAGCAAGGGATTAGCGGGAGGTGGAGATACGCAGTATTTT
CASKGLAGGGDTQYF
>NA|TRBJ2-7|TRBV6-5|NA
TGTGCCAGCACTAACCAACCGAGCTCCTACGAGCAGTACTTC
CASTNQPSSYEQYF
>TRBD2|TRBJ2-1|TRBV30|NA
TGTGCCTGGGAGCTAGCGGGAGCTTCCGATGAGCAGTTCTTC
CAWELAGASDEQFF
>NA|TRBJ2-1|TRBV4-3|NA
TGCGCCAGCAGCCAACTAGAGGAGGGCAATGAGCAGTTCTTC
CASSQLEEGNEQFF
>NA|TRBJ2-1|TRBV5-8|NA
TGTGCCAGCAGCTTGGACAGGTACCCCTACAATGAGCAGTTCTTC
CASSLDRYPYNEQFF